This TCR beta chain was captured by sequencing in a study of blood T cell repertoires in COVID-19. About the study: Acute-phase and convalescent COVID-19 samples originated in the United States, Italy and Spain. T cells, B-cell-depleted T cells, or PBMCs provided the cDNA or gDNA that served as material.

Produced via immunoSEQ multiplex PCR; TCRdb's table is partial and in-frame only. The repertoire holds about 76,000 clones, approximately 85% seen once, with 9.6% in the top ten. The sequencing input was peripheral blood. The receptor's source is a man aged 50-59 years with COVID-19, enrolled during active disease.

Here the CDR3 DNA reads TGTGCCAGCAGCTTAAGGCTAGCGGGAGGGTATGAGCAGTTCTTC. Amino acids: CASSLRLAGGYEQFF. The chain links TRBV7-2 to TRBJ2-1; 12 positions agree with TRBD2. Germline lookup yields CDR1 SGHTA and CDR2 FQGNSA. V lost 2 bases to trimming and J lost 8 bases; unmatched junction nucleotides: 4. This CDR3 region has 15 residues.